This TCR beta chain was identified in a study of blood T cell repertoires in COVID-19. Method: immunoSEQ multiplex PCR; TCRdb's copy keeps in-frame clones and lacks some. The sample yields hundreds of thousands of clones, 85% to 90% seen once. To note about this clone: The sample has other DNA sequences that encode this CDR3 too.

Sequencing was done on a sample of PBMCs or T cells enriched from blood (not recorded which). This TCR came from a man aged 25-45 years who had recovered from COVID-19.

The CDR3 DNA sequence: TGTGCCAGCAGTTCCACCGGGACAGGTTACAATGAGCAGTTCTTC. It yields the protein CASSSTGTGYNEQFF. The chain uses TRBV28 and TRBJ2-1; 8 bases match TRBD1. The CDR3 has 15 residues. Germline V gene sequence: CDR1 MDHEN, CDR2 SYDVKM. Losses at the gene ends were 4 bases for V and 4 bases for J; bases not matched to a gene: 6.